This TCR beta chain was captured in a study of T cell clonotyping in hematopoietic cell transplantation. Study-wide results and limits: CD4 and CD8 repertoire contributions could not be separated without sorting. Pathologically expanded recipient clonotypes increased progressively from day 30 to day 180 as diversity fell. At the given depth, recipient repertoires were over 95% de novo clonotypes.

About this clone itself: What it binds is unknown.

Here immunoSEQ multiplex PCR was the method, and the copy in TCRdb shows in-frame clones only, minus some. This repertoire shows approximately 6,400 clones, around 78% found once; its top ten account for over 30%. Trimming cost V 3 bases and J 4 bases; bases outside gene matches: 8. The CDR3 contains 16 residues. CDR1 is MRHNA and CDR2 is SNTAGT in the germline V gene. The chain carries TRBV6-4 and TRBJ2-3; 9 bases are a match to TRBD2. Sample: peripheral blood mononuclear cells, taken 180 days after allogeneic stem cell transplant. The TCR was taken from a male patient between 65 and 79 years old who had an allogeneic stem cell transplant from an unrelated donor, so T cells may come from the graft donor. Some clones in this sample may be carry-over from other donors' samples. The CDR3 region is CASSERAGGPSDTQYF. In nucleotides, the CDR3 is TGTGCCAGCAGTGAGAGGGCGGGAGGGCCTTCAGATACGCAGTATTTT.